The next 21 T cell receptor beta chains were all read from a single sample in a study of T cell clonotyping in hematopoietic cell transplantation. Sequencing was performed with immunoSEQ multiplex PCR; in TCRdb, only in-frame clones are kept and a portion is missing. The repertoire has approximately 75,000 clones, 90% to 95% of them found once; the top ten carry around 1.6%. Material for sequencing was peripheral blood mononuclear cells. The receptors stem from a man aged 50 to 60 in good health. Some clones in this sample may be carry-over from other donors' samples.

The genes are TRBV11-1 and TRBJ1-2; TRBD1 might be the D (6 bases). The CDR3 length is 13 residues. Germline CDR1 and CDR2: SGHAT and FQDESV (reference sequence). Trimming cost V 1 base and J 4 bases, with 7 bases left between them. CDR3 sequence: CASSLGDTYGYTF. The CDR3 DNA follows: TGTGCCAGCAGCTTAGGGGACACCTATGGCTACACCTTC.

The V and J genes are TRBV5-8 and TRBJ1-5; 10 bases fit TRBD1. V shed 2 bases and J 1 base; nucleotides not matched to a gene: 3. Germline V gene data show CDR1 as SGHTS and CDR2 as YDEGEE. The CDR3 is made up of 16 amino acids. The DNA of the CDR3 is TGTGCCAGCAGCTTCGACAGGGGGCAAAGCAATCAGCCCCAGCATTTT. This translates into CASSFDRGQSNQPQHF.

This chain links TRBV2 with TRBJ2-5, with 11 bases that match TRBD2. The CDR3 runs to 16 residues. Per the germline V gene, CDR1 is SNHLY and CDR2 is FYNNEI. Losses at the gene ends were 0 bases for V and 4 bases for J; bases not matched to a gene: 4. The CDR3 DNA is TGTGCCAGCAGTGAAGCTAGCGGGGGGGCCCTAGAGACCCAGTACTTC. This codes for CASSEASGGALETQYF.

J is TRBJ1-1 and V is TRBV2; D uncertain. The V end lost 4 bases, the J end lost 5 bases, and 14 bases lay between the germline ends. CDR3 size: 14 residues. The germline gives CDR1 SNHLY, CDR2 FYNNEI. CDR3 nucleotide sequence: TGTGCCAGCAGTGGGGCTCCCCAAGGTACTGAAGCTTTCTTT. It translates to CASSGAPQGTEAFF.

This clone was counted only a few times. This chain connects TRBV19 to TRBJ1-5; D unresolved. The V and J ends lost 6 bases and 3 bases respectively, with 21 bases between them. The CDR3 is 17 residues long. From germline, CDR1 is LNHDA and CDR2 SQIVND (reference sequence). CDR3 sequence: CASSRLGSQLINQPQHF. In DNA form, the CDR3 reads TGTGCCAGTAGCCGATTGGGGTCCCAGCTTATCAATCAGCCCCAGCATTTT.

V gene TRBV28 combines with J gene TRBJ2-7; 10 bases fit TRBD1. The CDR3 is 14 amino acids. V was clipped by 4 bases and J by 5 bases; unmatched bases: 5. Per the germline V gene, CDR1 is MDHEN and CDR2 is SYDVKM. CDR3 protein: CASSSGQGSHEQYF. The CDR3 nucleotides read TGTGCCAGCAGTTCGGGACAGGGGAGCCACGAGCAGTACTTC. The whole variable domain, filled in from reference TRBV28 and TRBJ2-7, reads DVKVTQSSRYLVKRTGEKVFLECVQDMDHENMFWYRQDPGLGLRLIYFSYDVKMKEKGDIPEGYSVSREKKERFSLILESASTNQTSMYLCASSSGQGSHEQYFGPGTRLTVT.

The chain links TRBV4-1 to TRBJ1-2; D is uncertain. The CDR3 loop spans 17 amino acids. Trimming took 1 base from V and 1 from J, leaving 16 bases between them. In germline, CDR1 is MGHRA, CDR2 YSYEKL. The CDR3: CASSQVGRQELNYGYTF. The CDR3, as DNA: TGCGCCAGCAGCCAAGTCGGGCGGCAGGAGCTTAACTATGGCTACACCTTC.

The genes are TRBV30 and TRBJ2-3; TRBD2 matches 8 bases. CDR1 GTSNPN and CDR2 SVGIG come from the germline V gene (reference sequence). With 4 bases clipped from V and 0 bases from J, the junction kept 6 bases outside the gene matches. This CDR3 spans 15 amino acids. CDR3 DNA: TGTGCCTGGACACGACTAGCGCGAAGCACAGATACGCAGTATTTT. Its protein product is CAWTRLARSTDTQYF.

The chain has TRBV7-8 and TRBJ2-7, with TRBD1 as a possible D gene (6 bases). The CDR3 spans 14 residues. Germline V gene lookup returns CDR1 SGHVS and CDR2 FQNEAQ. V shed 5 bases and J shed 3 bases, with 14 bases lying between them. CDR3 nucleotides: TGTGCCAGCAGCCCGACGGGACAACGCTACGAGCAGTACTTC. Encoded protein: CASSPTGQRYEQYF.

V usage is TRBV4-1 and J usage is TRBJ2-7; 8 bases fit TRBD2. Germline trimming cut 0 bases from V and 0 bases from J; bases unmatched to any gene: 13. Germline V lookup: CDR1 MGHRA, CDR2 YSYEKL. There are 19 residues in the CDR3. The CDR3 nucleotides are TGCGCCAGCAGCCAAGAATCCGGTCTAGCGGGCGATCTCTCCTACGAGCAGTACTTC. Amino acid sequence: CASSQESGLAGDLSYEQYF.

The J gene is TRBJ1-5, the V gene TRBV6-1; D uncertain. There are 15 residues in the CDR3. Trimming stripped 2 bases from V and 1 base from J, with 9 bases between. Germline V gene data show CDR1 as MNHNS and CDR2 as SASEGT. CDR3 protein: CASSEPGISNQPQHF. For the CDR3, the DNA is TGTGCCAGCAGTGAACCGGGTATCAGCAATCAGCCCCAGCATTTT.

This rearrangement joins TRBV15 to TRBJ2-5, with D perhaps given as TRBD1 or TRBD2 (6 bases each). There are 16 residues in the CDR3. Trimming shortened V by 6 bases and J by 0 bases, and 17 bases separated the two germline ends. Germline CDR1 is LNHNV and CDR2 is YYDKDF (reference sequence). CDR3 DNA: TGTGCCACCAGATCATCAACGGGGGCGTACCAAGAGACCCAGTACTTC. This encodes CATRSSTGAYQETQYF.

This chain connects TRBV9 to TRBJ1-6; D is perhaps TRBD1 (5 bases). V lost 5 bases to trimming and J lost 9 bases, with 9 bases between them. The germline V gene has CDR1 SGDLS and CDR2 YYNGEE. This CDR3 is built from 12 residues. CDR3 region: CASSGAGSPLHF. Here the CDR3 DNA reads TGTGCCAGCAGTGGGGCGGGTTCACCCCTCCACTTT.

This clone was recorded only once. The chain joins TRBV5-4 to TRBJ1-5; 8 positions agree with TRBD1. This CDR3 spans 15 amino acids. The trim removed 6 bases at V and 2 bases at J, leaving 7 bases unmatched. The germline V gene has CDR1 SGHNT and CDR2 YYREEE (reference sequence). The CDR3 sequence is CASNQGAPGNQPQHF. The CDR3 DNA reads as TGTGCCAGCAACCAGGGGGCGCCCGGCAATCAGCCCCAGCATTTT. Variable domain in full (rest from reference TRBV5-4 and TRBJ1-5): ETGVTQSPTHLIKTRGQQVTLRCSSQSGHNTVSWYQQALGQGPQFIFQYYREEENGRGNFPPRFSGLQFPNYSSELNVNALELDDSALYLCASNQGAPGNQPQHFGDGTRLSIL.

This chain's CDR3 is CASSPVSDRIVYEQYF. The CDR3 DNA sequence: TGTGCCAGCAGCCCGGTATCTGACAGGATCGTCTACGAGCAGTACTTC. The rearrangement uses TRBV4-2 and TRBJ2-7, with D tentatively TRBD1 (6 bases). Germline CDR1 LGHNA, CDR2 YNFKEQ. The CDR3 contains 16 residues. V was cut by 4 bases and J by 3 bases, with 19 bases left in between.

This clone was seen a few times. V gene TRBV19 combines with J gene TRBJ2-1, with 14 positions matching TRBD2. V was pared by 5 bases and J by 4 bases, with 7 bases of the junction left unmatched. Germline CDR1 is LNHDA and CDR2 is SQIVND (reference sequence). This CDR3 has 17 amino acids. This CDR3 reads CASSGGLAGGGYNEQFF. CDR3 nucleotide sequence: TGTGCCAGTAGTGGAGGACTAGCGGGGGGTGGGTACAATGAGCAGTTCTTC.

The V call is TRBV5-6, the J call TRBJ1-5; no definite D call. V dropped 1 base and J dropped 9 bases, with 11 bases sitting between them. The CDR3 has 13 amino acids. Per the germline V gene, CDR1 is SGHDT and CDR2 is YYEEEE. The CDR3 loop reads CASSLSTERPQHF. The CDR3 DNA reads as TGTGCCAGCAGCTTGTCGACGGAGCGGCCCCAGCATTTT.

Here the CDR3 DNA reads TGTGCCAGCCGAAGCCGCACCGGGGAGCTGTTTTTT. Translation gives CASRSRTGELFF. The rearrangement links TRBV6-5 to TRBJ2-2; D gene uncertain. Trimming pared 8 bases from V and 4 bases from J, leaving 8 bases between. Germline CDR1 reads MNHEY; CDR2 reads SVGAGI. The CDR3 contains 12 residues.

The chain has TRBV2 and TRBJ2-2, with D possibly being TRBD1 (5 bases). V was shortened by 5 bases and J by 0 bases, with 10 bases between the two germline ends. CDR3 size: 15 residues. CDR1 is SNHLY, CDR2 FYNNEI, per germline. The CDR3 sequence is CASSRGRANTGELFF. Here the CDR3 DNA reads TGTGCCAGCAGTAGAGGCAGGGCGAACACCGGGGAGCTGTTTTTT.

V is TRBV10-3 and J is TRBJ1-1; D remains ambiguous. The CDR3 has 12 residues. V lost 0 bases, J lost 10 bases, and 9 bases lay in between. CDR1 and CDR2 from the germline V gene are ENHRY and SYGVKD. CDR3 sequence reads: CAISESDAGAFF. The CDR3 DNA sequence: TGTGCCATCAGTGAGTCGGACGCAGGAGCTTTCTTT.

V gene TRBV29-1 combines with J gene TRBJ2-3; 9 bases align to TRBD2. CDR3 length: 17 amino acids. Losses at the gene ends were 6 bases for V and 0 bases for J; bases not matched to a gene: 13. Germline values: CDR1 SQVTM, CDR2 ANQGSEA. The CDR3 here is CSVRRRVSGGSTDTQYF. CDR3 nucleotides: TGCAGCGTCCGTCGCCGCGTTAGCGGGGGAAGCACAGATACGCAGTATTTT.